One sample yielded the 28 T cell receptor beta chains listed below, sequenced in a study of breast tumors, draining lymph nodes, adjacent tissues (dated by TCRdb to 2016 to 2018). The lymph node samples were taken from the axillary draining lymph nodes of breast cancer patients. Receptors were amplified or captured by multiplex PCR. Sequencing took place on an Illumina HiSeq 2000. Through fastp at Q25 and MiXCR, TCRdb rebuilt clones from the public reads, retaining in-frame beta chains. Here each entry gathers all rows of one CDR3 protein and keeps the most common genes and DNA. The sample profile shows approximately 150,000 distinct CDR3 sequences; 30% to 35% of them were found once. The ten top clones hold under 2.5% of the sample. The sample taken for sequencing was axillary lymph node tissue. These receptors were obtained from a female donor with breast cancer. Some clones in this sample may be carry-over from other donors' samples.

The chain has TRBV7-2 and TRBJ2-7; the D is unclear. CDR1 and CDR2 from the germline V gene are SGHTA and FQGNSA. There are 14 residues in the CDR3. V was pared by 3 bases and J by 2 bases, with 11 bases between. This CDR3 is CASSLPTGTYEQYV. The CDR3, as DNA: TGTGCCAGCAGCTTGCCCACTGGGACCTACGAGCAGTACGTC.

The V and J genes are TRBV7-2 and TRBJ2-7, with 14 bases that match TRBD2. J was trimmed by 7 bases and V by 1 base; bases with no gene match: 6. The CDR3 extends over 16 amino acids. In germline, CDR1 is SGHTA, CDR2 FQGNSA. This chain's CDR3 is CASSLGGLAGVNEQYV. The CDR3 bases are TGTGCCAGCAGCTTAGGGGGACTAGCGGGGGTCAATGAGCAGTACGTC.

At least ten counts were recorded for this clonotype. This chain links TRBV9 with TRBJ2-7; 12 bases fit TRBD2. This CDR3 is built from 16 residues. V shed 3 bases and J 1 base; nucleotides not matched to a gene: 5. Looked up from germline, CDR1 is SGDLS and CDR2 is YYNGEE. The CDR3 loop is CASSDHGTSGSYEQYF. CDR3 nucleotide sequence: TGTGCCAGCAGCGACCACGGGACTAGCGGGTCCTACGAGCAGTACTTC.

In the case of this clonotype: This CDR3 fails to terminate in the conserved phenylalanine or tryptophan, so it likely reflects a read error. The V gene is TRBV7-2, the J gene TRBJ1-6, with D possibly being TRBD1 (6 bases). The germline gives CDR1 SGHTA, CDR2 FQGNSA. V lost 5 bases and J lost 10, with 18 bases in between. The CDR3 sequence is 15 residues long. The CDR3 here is CASSPRRGQGSPLHL. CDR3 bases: TGTGCCAGCAGCCCGAGACGGGGGCAAGGATCACCCCTCCACCTT.

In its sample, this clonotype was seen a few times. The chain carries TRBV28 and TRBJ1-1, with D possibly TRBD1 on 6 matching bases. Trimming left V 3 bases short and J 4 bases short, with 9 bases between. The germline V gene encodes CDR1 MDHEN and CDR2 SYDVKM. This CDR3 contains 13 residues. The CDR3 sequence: CASSFNRATEAFF. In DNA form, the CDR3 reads TGTGCCAGCAGTTTTAACAGGGCCACTGAAGCTTTCTTT.

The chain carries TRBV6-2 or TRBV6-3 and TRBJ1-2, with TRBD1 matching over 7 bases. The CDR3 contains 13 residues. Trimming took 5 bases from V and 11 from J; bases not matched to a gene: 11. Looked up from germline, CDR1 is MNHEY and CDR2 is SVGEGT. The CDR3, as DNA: TGTGCCAGCAGTCTAATCGACAGGGCCGGGTACACCTTC. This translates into CASSLIDRAGYTF.

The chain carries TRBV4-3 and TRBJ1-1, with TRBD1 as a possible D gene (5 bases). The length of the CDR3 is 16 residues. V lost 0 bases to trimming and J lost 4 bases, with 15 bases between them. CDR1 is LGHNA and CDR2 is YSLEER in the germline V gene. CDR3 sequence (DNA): TGCGCCAGCAGCCAAGATAGGGGCCAGGGTCTCACTGAAGCTTTCTTT. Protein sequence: CASSQDRGQGLTEAFF.

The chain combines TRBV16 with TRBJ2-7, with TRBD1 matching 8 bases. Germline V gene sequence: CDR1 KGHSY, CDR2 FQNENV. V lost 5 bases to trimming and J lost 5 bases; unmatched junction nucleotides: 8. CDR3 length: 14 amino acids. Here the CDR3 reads CASSSSTTGDEQYF. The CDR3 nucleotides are TGTGCCAGCAGCAGTTCCACGACAGGGGACGAGCAGTACTTC.

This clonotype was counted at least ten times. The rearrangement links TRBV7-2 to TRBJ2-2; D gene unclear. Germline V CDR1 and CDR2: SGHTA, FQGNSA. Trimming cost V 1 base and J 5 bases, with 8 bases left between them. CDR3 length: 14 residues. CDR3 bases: TGTGCCAGCAGCTTAGGGACCTCAACCGGGGAGCTGTTTTTT. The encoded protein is CASSLGTSTGELFF.

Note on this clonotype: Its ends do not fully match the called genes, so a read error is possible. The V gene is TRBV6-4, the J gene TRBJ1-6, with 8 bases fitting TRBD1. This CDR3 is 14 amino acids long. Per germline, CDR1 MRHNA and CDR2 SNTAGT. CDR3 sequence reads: CAGSDSDRGPPLHF. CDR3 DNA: TGTGCCGGCAGTGACTCTGACAGGGGACCACCCCTCCACTTT.

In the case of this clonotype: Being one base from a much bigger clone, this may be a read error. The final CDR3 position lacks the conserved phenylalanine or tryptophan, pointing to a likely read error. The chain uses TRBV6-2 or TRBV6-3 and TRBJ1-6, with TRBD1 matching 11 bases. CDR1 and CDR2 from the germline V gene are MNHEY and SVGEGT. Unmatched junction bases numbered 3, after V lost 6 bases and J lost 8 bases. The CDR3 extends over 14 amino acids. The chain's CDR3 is CASRGQGAYSPLHS. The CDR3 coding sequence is TGTGCCAGCAGAGGACAGGGGGCGTATTCACCCCTCCACTCT.

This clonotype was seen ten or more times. CDR3 sequence (DNA): TGTGCCAGCAGCTCACAGACAGGGAATAATTCACCCCTCCACTTT. This encodes CASSSQTGNNSPLHF. The gene calls are TRBV7-9 and TRBJ1-6, with 7 bases lining up with TRBD1. The junction had 5 bases not matched to a gene; V was cut back by 4 bases and J by 5 bases. Germline CDR1 reads SEHNR; CDR2 reads FQNEAQ (reference sequence). CDR3 length: 15 residues.

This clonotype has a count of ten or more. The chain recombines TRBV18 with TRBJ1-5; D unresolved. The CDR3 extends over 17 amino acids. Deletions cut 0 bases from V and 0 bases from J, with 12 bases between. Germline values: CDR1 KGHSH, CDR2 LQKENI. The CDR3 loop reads CASSPPSDSFSNQPQHF. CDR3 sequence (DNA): TGTGCCAGCTCACCACCGTCGGATTCCTTTAGCAATCAGCCCCAGCATTTT.

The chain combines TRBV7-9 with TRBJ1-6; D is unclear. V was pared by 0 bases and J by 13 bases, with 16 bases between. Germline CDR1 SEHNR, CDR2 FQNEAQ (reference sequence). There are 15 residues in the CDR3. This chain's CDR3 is CASSLAGNEGYPLHF. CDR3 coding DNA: TGTGCCAGCAGCTTAGCAGGCAACGAGGGTTACCCCCTCCACTTT. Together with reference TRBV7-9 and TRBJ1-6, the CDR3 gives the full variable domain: DTGVSQNPRHKITKRGQNVTFRCDPISEHNRLYWYRQTLGQGPEFLTYFQNEAQLEKSRLLSDRFSAERPKGSFSTLEIQRTEQGDSAMYLCASSLAGNEGYPLHFGNGTRLTVT.

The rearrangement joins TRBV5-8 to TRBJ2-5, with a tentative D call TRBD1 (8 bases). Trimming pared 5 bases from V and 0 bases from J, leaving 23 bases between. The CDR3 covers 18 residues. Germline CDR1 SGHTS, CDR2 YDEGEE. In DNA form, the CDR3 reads TGTGCCAGCAGATATGACAGGGGAGGGGCAGCGTACCAAGAGACCCAGTACTTC. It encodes CASRYDRGGAAYQETQYF.

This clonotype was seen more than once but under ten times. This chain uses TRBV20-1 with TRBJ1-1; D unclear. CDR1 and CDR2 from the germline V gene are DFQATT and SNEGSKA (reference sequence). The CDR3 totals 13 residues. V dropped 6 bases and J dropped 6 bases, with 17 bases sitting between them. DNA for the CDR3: TGCAGTGCACAAAAAGGAGCTCCCTCTGAAGCTTTCTTT. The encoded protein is CSAQKGAPSEAFF.

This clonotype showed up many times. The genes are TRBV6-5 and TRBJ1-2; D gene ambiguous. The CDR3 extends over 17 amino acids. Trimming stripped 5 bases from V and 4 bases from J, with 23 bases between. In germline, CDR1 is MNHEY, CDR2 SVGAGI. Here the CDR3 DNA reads TGTGCCAGCAGTCGGGGTTATGCGCAGCCTTCGGGCTATGGCTACACCTTC. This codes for CASSRGYAQPSGYGYTF.

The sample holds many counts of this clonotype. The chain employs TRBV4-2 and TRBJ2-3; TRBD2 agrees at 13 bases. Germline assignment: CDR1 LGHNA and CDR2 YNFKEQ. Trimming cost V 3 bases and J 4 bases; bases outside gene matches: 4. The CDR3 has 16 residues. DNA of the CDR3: TGTGCCAGCAGCCAGGAACTAGCGGGGGGGCCAGATACGCAGTATTTT. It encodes CASSQELAGGPDTQYF.

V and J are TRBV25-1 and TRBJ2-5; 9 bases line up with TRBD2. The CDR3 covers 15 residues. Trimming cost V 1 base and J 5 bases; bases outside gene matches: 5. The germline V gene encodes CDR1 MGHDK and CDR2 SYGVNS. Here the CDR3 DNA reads TGTGCCAGCAGTGAATGCGGGGGGGCCGTGGAGACCCAGTACTTC. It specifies CASSECGGAVETQYF.

This CDR3 reads CSARLQGGSGTEAFF. The CDR3 DNA is TGCAGTGCTAGATTACAGGGAGGTAGTGGCACTGAAGCTTTCTTT. V usage is TRBV20-1 and J usage is TRBJ1-1; the D gene is possibly TRBD1 (6 bases). V was pared by 2 bases and J by 4 bases, with 17 bases between. The germline CDR1 and CDR2 sequences are DFQATT and SNEGSKA (reference sequence). The CDR3 runs to 15 residues.

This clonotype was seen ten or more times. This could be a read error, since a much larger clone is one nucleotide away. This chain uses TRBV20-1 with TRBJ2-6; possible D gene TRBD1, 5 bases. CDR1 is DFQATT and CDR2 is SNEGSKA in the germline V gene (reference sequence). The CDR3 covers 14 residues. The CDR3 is CSAQRGTGATVLTF. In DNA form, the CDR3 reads TGCAGTGCTCAAAGGGGAACTGGGGCCACCGTCCTGACTTTC.

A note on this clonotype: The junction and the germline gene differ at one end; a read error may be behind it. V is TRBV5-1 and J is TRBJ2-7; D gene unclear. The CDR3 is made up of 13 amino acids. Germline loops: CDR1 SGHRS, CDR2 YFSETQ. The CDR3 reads CASSLDGTYERYF. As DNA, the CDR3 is TGCGCCAGCAGCTTGGACGGCACCTACGAGCGGTACTTC.

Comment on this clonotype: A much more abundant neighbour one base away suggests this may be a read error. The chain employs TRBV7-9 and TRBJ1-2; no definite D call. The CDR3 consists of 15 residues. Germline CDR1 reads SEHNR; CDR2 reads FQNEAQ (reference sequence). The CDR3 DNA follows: TGTGCCTGCAGCTTAGGAGTGGGTCCGATCTATGGCTACCCCTTC. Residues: CACSLGVGPIYGYPF.

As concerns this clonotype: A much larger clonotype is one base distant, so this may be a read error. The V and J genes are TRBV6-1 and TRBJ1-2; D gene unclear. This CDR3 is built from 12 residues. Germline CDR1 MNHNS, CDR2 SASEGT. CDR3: CASSQGFWLHLF. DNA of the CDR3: TGTGCCAGCAGTCAAGGGTTCTGGCTACACCTTTTC.

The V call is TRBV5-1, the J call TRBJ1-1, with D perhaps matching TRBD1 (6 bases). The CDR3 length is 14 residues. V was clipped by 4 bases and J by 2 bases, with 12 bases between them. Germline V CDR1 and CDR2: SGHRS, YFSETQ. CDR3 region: CASSAGTSNTEAFF. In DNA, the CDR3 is TGCGCCAGCAGCGCCGGGACATCCAACACTGAAGCTTTCTTT.

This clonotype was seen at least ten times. CDR3 bases: TGTGCCAGTAGTATAGGGTCCGGGAAAGGCAATCAGCCCCAGCATTTT. Its translation is CASSIGSGKGNQPQHF. This sequence joins TRBV19 and TRBJ1-5; D uncertain. CDR3 length: 16 residues. The germline CDR1 and CDR2 sequences are LNHDA and SQIVND (reference sequence). V was shortened by 1 base and J by 2 bases, with 12 bases between the two germline ends.

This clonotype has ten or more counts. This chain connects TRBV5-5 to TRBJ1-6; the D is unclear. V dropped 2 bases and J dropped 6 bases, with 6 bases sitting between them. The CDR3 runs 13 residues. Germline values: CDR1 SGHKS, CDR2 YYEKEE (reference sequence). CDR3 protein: CASSFDLNSPLHF. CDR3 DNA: TGTGCCAGCAGCTTCGACCTTAATTCACCCCTCCACTTT.

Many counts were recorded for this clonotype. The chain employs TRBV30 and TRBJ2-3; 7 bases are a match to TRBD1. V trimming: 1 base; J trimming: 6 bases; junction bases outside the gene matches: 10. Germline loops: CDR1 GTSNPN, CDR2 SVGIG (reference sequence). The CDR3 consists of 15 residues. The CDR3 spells CAWSARGLAGDTQYF. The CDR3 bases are TGTGCCTGGAGTGCAAGGGGGCTCGCCGGGGATACGCAGTATTTT. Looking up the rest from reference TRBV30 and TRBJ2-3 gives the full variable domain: SQTIHQWPATLVQPVGSPLSLECTVEGTSNPNLYWYRQAAGRGLQLLFYSVGIGQISSEVPQNLSASRPQDRQFILSSKKLLLSDSGFYLCAWSARGLAGDTQYFGPGTRLTVL.